This is a list of T cell receptor beta chains from one sample in a study of T cell responses to AZD1222 COVID-19 vaccine. Using immunoSEQ multiplex PCR, the repertoire was profiled, and TCRdb retains in-frame clones only, with some absent. Of 140,000 to 150,000 clones listed, 82% are singletons. The source material was peripheral blood, sampled on day 0 of MenACWY control vaccination. Every receptor here comes from an adult in good health. The CDR3 runs from the conserved cysteine through the conserved F or W. A D gene is named only where the DNA matches it firmly.

TRBJ1-4 | - | TRBV5-1 | CASSLAGEKLFF | TGCGCCAGCAGCTTGGCTGGAGAAAAACTGTTTTTT
TRBJ1-1 | - | TRBV5-1 | CASSLVPNTEAFF | TGCGCCAGCAGCTTGGTCCCGAACACTGAAGCTTTCTTT
TRBJ1-4 | TRBD1 | TRBV15 | CATRTGLLATNEKLFF | TGTGCCACGCGGACAGGACTTTTGGCAACTAATGAAAAACTGTTTTTT
TRBJ1-5 | - | TRBV13 | CASSHHRDNQPQHF | TGTGCCAGCAGCCACCACAGGGATAATCAGCCCCAGCATTTT
TRBJ1-4 | TRBD1 | TRBV15 | CATSRPFFTGEKLFF | TGTGCCACCAGCAGACCTTTTTTCACAGGGGAGAAACTGTTTTTT
TRBJ1-1 | - | TRBV9 | CASSVKGNTEAFF | TGTGCCAGCAGCGTGAAGGGGAACACTGAAGCTTTCTTT
TRBJ2-2 | - | TRBV6-2/TRBV6-3 | CASSTNYRGANTGELFF | TGTGCCAGCAGTACCAACTATAGGGGGGCGAACACCGGGGAGCTGTTTTTT
TRBJ1-2 | TRBD1 | TRBV12-3/TRBV12-4 | CASRSTGDYGYTF | TGTGCCAGCAGATCAACAGGGGACTATGGCTACACCTTC
TRBJ2-1 | TRBD2 | TRBV9 | CASSVVREGQFF | TGTGCCAGCAGCGTAGTCAGGGAGGGGCAGTTCTTC
TRBJ2-5 | TRBD1 | TRBV5-5 | CASSLGQGEETQYF | TGTGCCAGCAGCTTGGGGCAGGGGGAAGAGACCCAGTACTTC
TRBJ2-3 | - | TRBV7-2 | CASSFTRTDTQYF | TGTGCCAGCAGCTTTACTAGGACAGATACGCAGTATTTT
TRBJ1-1 | - | TRBV7-9 | CASINGGTEAFF | TGTGCCAGCATAAATGGGGGGACTGAAGCTTTCTTT
TRBJ2-1 | - | TRBV29-1 | CSVKKRGNEQFF | TGCAGCGTAAAGAAACGGGGGAATGAGCAGTTCTTC
TRBJ1-2 | - | TRBV2 | CASTMGGYGYTF | TGTGCCAGCACCATGGGAGGGTATGGCTACACCTTC